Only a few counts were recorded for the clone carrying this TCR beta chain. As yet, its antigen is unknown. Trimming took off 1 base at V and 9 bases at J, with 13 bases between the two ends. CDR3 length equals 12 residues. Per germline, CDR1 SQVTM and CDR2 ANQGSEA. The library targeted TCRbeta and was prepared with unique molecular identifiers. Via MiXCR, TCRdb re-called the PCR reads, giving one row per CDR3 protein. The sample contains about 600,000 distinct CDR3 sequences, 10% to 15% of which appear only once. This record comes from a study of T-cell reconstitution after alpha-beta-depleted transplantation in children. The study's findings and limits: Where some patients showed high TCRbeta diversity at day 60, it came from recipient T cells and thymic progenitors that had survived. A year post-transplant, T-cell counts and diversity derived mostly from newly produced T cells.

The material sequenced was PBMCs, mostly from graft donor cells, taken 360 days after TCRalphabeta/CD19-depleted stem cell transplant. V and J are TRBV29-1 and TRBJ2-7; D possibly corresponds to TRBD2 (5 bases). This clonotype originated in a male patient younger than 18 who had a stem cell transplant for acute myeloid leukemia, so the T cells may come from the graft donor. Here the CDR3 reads CSVEVASVRQYF. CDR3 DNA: TGCAGCGTTGAAGTAGCGTCGGTAAGGCAGTACTTC.